This T cell receptor (beta chain) was observed in a study of blood T cell repertoires in COVID-19. Study as a whole: From the United States, Italy and Spain came samples of acute and convalescent COVID-19.

Germline loops: CDR1 LNHNV, CDR2 YYDKDF (reference sequence). The CDR3 has 15 amino acids. Germline trimming cut 1 base from V and 5 bases from J; bases unmatched to any gene: 6. TCRdb's copy holds only in-frame clones and misses some; the assay was immunoSEQ multiplex PCR. The repertoire holds 430,000 or so clones, with about 90% as singletons. The specimen sequenced was peripheral blood. The receptor was derived from a man aged 18 to 30 with COVID-19, enrolled during active disease. The V and J genes are TRBV15 and TRBJ1-2; TRBD1 agrees at 8 bases. Here the CDR3 reads CATSRADRGGYGYTF. DNA of the CDR3: TGTGCCACCAGCAGAGCTGACAGGGGAGGGTATGGCTACACCTTC.